Presented here are 24 T cell receptor beta chains from one specimen sequenced in a study of TIL therapy for anti-PD-1-resistant metastatic lung cancer. Sample time point: pre-treatment sample, taken before nivolumab and TIL therapy. The tumor samples were excised metastases, mostly pleural nodules or supraclavicular lymph nodes. Sequencing used immunoSEQ v3. TCRdb's table, derived via immunoSEQ multiplex PCR, lists solely in-frame clones and lacks some. The sample records about 100,000 clones, 55% to 75% being singletons. This sample comprised tumor tissue, obtained at baseline. These TCRs come from a person aged 25-85 years with non-small cell lung cancer.

The chain links TRBV5-1 to TRBJ2-1; tentative D call: TRBD2 (6 bases). Trimming took off 4 bases at V and 13 bases at J, with 18 bases between the two ends. The CDR3 totals 13 residues. The germline gives CDR1 SGHRS, CDR2 YFSETQ. CDR3: CASSLGGGVRQFF. The DNA for the CDR3 is TGCGCCAGCAGCCTGGGAGGCGGGGTCAGACAGTTCTTC.

Here the CDR3 reads CASSEGPSTDTQYF. In DNA, the CDR3 is TGTGCCAGCAGTGAGGGGCCTAGCACAGATACGCAGTATTTT. The rearrangement links TRBV6-4 to TRBJ2-3; possibly TRBD1 for D (5 bases). Germline V gives CDR1 MRHNA, CDR2 SNTAGT. V was pared by 3 bases and J by 0 bases, with 7 bases between. The CDR3 totals 14 residues.

V is TRBV7-8 and J is TRBJ2-1; D not resolved. V was clipped by 5 bases and J by 7 bases, with 21 bases between them. This CDR3 contains 16 residues. Germline CDR1 SGHVS, CDR2 FQNEAQ. CDR3 nucleotide sequence: TGTGCCAGCAGCCCCCAGGCCCTCCTCCAAAAAAATGAGCAGTTCTTC. Translating gives CASSPQALLQKNEQFF.

The J gene is TRBJ2-1, the V gene TRBV7-2; 9 nucleotides line up with TRBD1. Germline-derived CDR1 and CDR2 are SGHTA and FQGNSA. J lost 4 bases, V lost 2 bases, and 6 bases had no gene match. The CDR3 is made up of 16 amino acids. Written as DNA, the CDR3 is TGTGCCAGCAGCTTACGGGGACAGGGCGGGTACAATGAGCAGTTCTTC. Translating gives CASSLRGQGGYNEQFF.

The rearrangement joins TRBV2 to TRBJ1-3, with D unclear. The V gene's germline CDR1 is SNHLY and CDR2 FYNNEI. V lost 0 bases, J lost 0 bases, and 9 bases lay in between. This CDR3 spans 16 amino acids. The CDR3, as DNA: TGTGCCAGCAGTGAAGCGGCCAGTTACTCTGGAAACACCATATATTTT. It codes for CASSEAASYSGNTIYF.

This chain connects TRBV6-5 to TRBJ2-2, with 9 positions matching TRBD1. The V gene end was trimmed by 6 bases and the J gene end by 2 bases; junction bases not matched to a gene: 4. CDR3 size: 15 residues. Looked up from germline, CDR1 is MNHEY and CDR2 is SVGAGI. DNA for the CDR3: TGTGCCAGCAGGCTACAGGGGGCCAACACCGGGGAGCTGTTTTTT. Translating it yields CASRLQGANTGELFF.

V and J are TRBV28 and TRBJ1-2; TRBD1 aligns across 10 bases. Losses at the gene ends were 6 bases for V and 2 bases for J; bases not matched to a gene: 6. Germline lookup yields CDR1 MDHEN and CDR2 SYDVKM. The CDR3 totals 15 residues. The CDR3 DNA follows: TGTGCCAGCAGGGTTCGGGACAGGGGAAACTATGGCTACACCTTC. Residues: CASRVRDRGNYGYTF.

The gene calls are TRBV12-3 or TRBV12-4 and TRBJ2-1, with 10 bases aligning to TRBD1. The CDR3 covers 13 residues. V lost 6 bases to trimming and J lost 7 bases; unmatched junction nucleotides: 3. CDR3 in DNA: TGTGCCAGCAGCCTGGACAGGGGGAATGAGCAGTTCTTC. Its translation: CASSLDRGNEQFF.

This chain connects TRBV6-1 to TRBJ2-5; D might be TRBD1 (5 bases). This CDR3 is built from 12 residues. Germline-derived CDR1 and CDR2 are MNHNS and SASEGT. V was pared by 3 bases and J by 5 bases, with 7 bases between. For the CDR3, the DNA is TGTGCCAGCAGTGACAGGGCGGAGACCCAGTACTTC. Translated, it gives CASSDRAETQYF.

The chain joins TRBV5-6 to TRBJ1-2, with 8 bases fitting TRBD1. CDR3 length: 15 amino acids. J gave up 9 bases and V 4 bases, and 14 bases lay outside the gene matches. Germline loops: CDR1 SGHDT, CDR2 YYEEEE. This CDR3 reads CASSAATGATLSYTF. The CDR3 region has the DNA TGTGCCAGCAGCGCAGCGACAGGGGCAACTTTGAGCTACACCTTC.

This chain connects TRBV7-8 to TRBJ1-1, with 9 bases identical to TRBD1. This CDR3 has 16 residues. Germline trimming cut 2 bases from V and 9 bases from J; bases unmatched to any gene: 13. In germline, CDR1 is SGHVS, CDR2 FQNEAQ. CDR3 sequence reads: CASSLPQGASVGKAFF. Written as DNA, the CDR3 is TGTGCCAGCAGCTTACCACAGGGGGCTTCTGTAGGGAAAGCTTTCTTT.

This clone is a singleton in its sample. This chain joins TRBV4-1 and TRBJ2-3, with TRBD2 matching 14 bases. The V gene's germline CDR1 is MGHRA and CDR2 YSYEKL. There are 18 residues in the CDR3. J gave up 3 bases and V 1 base, and 6 bases lay outside the gene matches. In nucleotides, the CDR3 is TGCGCCAGCAGCCAAGGCCCGGGACTAGCGGGGGTGACAGATACGCAGTATTTT. Protein sequence: CASSQGPGLAGVTDTQYF.

This clone was picked up many times. The genes are TRBV18 and TRBJ1-3; the D is unclear. Germline-derived CDR1 and CDR2 are KGHSH and LQKENI. V dropped 0 bases and J dropped 2 bases, with 8 bases sitting between them. The length of the CDR3 is 15 residues. CDR3 region: CASSPPSDTGNTIYF. Here the CDR3 DNA reads TGTGCCAGCTCACCACCGTCGGATACTGGAAACACCATATATTTT.

J is TRBJ2-1 and V is TRBV19; D might be TRBD2 (5 bases). This CDR3 contains 15 residues. V was cut by 1 base and J by 12 bases, with 19 bases left in between. Per germline, CDR1 LNHDA and CDR2 SQIVND (reference sequence). CDR3 DNA: TGTGCCAGTAGTATAGGAGGGCCTAAAACACTTGGGCAGTTCTTC. It specifies CASSIGGPKTLGQFF.

The V and J genes are TRBV9 and TRBJ2-7; D remains ambiguous. This CDR3 spans 13 amino acids. The V end lost 4 bases, the J end lost 1 base, and 9 bases lay between the germline ends. Germline V gene data show CDR1 as SGDLS and CDR2 as YYNGEE. The CDR3 coding sequence is TGTGCCAGCAGCTCCACCCAGTCCTACGAGCAGTACTTC. Its protein is CASSSTQSYEQYF.

The CDR3: CASSPLDRLADEQYF. CDR3 bases: TGTGCCAGCAGTCCCCTCGACAGGTTGGCTGACGAGCAGTACTTC. The rearrangement joins TRBV28 to TRBJ2-7; possible D gene TRBD1, 6 bases. V was shortened by 5 bases and J by 5 bases, with 19 bases between the two germline ends. The germline V gene encodes CDR1 MDHEN and CDR2 SYDVKM. CDR3 length: 15 residues.

The V and J genes are TRBV4-1 and TRBJ1-4; D not resolved. The CDR3 length is 15 residues. V lost 4 bases to trimming and J lost 8 bases, with 17 bases between them. The germline V gene has CDR1 MGHRA and CDR2 YSYEKL. CDR3 nucleotides: TGCGCCAGCAGCCCGTTTTCCGGCGTCAAGGAAAAACTGTTTTTT. Its protein product is CASSPFSGVKEKLFF.

This clone was picked up many times. The V gene is TRBV5-8, the J gene TRBJ2-3; tentatively, D is TRBD2 (6 bases). The CDR3 spans 17 residues. V lost 1 base and J 4 bases, leaving 19 bases between the germline ends. Per germline, CDR1 SGHTS and CDR2 YDEGEE. Here the CDR3 DNA reads TGTGCCAGCAGCTTGTACGGGTCCGGGAGCCTATCAGATACGCAGTATTTT. This codes for CASSLYGSGSLSDTQYF.

The J gene is TRBJ1-1, the V gene TRBV14; D gene uncertain. V lost 0 bases, J lost 1 base, and 15 bases lay in between. The CDR3 contains 17 residues. In germline, CDR1 is SGHDN, CDR2 FVKESK. CDR3 sequence: CASSQDQYTAANTEAFF. The CDR3 DNA sequence: TGTGCCAGCAGCCAAGATCAATATACTGCTGCGAACACTGAAGCTTTCTTT.

The chain combines TRBV7-9 with TRBJ2-5; no definite D call. CDR3 length equals 14 residues. V lost 1 base and J 5 bases, leaving 11 bases between the germline ends. Per the germline V gene, CDR1 is SEHNR and CDR2 is FQNEAQ (reference sequence). CDR3 nucleotide sequence: TGTGCCAGCAGCTTAGGGGTGACCGGGGAGACCCAGTACTTC. Translation gives CASSLGVTGETQYF.

The table lists this clone with a few counts. The V and J genes are TRBV15 and TRBJ2-7; D is undetermined. The CDR3 has 15 amino acids. The germline CDR1 and CDR2 sequences are LNHNV and YYDKDF (reference sequence). V shed 5 bases and J shed 0 bases, with 14 bases lying between them. In nucleotides, the CDR3 is TGTGCCACCAGCCAAACTACCGGGTACTCCTACGAGCAGTACTTC. This translates into CATSQTTGYSYEQYF.

This chain links TRBV7-2 with TRBJ1-4, with D possibly being TRBD1 (6 bases). The CDR3 spans 15 residues. Germline V gives CDR1 SGHTA, CDR2 FQGNSA. V lost 6 bases to trimming and J lost 4 bases, with 15 bases between them. The CDR3 loop is CASRPGQNFNEKLFF. The CDR3 DNA reads as TGTGCCAGCAGACCCGGACAGAACTTTAATGAAAAACTGTTTTTT.

This clone has more than one count but fewer than ten. The V call is TRBV7-2, the J call TRBJ2-5; TRBD1 aligns across 8 bases. Germline CDR1 and CDR2: SGHTA and FQGNSA. Trimming at V came to 0 bases and at J to 4 bases, leaving 4 bases not matched to a gene. The CDR3 spans 15 residues. In DNA form, the CDR3 reads TGTGCCAGCAGCTTAGCCCGGACAGGGCCAGAGACCCAGTACTTC. Translating gives CASSLARTGPETQYF.

The chain has TRBV21-1 and TRBJ1-1. TRBV21-1 constitutes a pseudogene. The CDR3 is 11 amino acids. The CDR3 sequence is CARYRGGEAFF. In DNA form, the CDR3 reads TGTGCCAGATACCGGGGAGGAGAGGCTTTCTTT.